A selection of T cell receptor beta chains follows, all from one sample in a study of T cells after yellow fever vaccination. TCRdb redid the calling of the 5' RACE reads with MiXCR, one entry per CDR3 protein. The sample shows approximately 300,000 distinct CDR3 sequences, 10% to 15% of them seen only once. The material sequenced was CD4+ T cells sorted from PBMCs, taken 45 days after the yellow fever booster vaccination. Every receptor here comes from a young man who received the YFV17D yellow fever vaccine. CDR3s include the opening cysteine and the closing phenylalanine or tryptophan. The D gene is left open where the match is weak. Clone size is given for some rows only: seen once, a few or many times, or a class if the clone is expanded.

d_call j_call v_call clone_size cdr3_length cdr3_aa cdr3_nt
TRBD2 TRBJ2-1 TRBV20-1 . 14 CSAILAGGPSEQFF TGCAGTGCGATACTAGCGGGAGGGCCCAGTGAGCAGTTCTTC
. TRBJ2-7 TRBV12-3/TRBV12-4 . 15 CASSSGGPSSYEQYF TGTGCCAGCAGCTCCGGGGGTCCGAGCTCCTACGAGCAGTACTTC
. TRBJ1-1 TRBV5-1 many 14 CASSRTDTNTEAFF TGCGCCAGCAGCCGGACGGATACTAACACTGAAGCTTTCTTT
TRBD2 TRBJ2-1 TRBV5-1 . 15 CASSPGLADINEQFF TGCGCCAGCAGCCCGGGACTAGCGGACATCAATGAGCAGTTCTTC
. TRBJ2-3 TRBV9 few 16 CASSPLRGGGTDTQYF TGTGCCAGCAGCCCACTAAGGGGGGGGGGCACAGATACGCAGTATTTT
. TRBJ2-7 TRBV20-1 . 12 CSVRRPSYEQYF TGCAGTGTGCGGCGACCCTCCTACGAGCAGTACTTC
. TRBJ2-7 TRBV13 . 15 CASSSRRAQGYEQYF TGTGCCAGCAGCTCCCGGCGCGCGCAGGGCTACGAGCAGTACTTC
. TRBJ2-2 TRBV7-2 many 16 CASSLLYLVGTGELFF TGTGCCAGCAGCTTGCTATACCTGGTCGGGACCGGGGAGCTGTTTTTT
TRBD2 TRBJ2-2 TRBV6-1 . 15 CASSRGLVLAGELFF TGTGCCAGCAGCCGTGGACTAGTCTTGGCCGGGGAGCTGTTTTTT
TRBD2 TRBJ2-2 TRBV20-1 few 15 CSATRAGGNTGELFF TGCAGTGCTACTAGAGCGGGAGGGAACACCGGGGAGCTGTTTTTT
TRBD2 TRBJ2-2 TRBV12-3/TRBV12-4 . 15 CASNLIGSGTGELFF TGTGCCAGCAACCTTATCGGTAGCGGGACCGGGGAGCTGTTTTTT
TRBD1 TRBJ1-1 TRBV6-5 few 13 CASSFGTGQAAFF TGTGCCAGCAGTTTCGGGACAGGGCAGGCAGCTTTCTTT
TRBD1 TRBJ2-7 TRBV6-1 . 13 CASSRQGEYEQYF TGTGCCAGCAGCCGACAGGGGGAGTACGAGCAGTACTTC
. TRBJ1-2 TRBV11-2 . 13 CASSWDRRLGYTF TGTGCCAGCAGTTGGGACCGCCGTCTTGGCTACACCTTC
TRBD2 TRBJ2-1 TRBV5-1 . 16 CASSAGVGVTYNEQFF TGCGCCAGCAGCGCGGGAGTGGGCGTTACCTACAATGAGCAGTTCTTC
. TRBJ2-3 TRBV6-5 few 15 CASSYLLGGRDTQYF TGTGCCAGCAGTTACCTACTAGGTGGTAGAGATACGCAGTATTTT
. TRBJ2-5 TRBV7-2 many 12 CASSLVGETQYF TGTGCCAGCAGCTTAGTGGGGGAGACCCAGTACTTC
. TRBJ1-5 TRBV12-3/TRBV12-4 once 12 CASSSPRQPQHF TGTGCCAGCAGTAGCCCCCGGCAGCCCCAGCATTTT
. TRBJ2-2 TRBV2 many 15 CASKGGRRNTGELFF TGTGCCAGCAAGGGGGGCAGGCGGAACACCGGGGAGCTGTTTTTT
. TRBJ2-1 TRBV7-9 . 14 CASSPSDHHNEQFF TGTGCCAGCTCCCCTAGCGACCATCACAATGAGCAGTTCTTC
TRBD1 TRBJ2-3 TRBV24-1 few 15 CATSDRDRGGDTQYF TGTGCCACCAGTGATCGTGACAGGGGCGGAGATACGCAGTATTTT
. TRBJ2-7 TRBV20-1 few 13 CSARSSGRYEQYF TGCAGTGCCCGGTCGAGCGGCAGGTACGAGCAGTACTTC
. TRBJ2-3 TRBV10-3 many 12 CASRASTDTQYF TGTGCCAGCAGGGCGAGCACAGATACGCAGTATTTT
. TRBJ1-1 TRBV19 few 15 CASRLRRAVWTEAFF TGTGCCAGCCGATTACGTAGGGCGGTTTGGACCGAAGCTTTCTTT
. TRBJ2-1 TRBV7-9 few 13 CASSRDFGTLRFF TGTGCCAGCAGCAGGGACTTCGGGACGCTCAGGTTCTTC
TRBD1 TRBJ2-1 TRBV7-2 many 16 CASSSPDRGPYNEQFF TGTGCCAGCAGCAGTCCGGACAGGGGTCCCTACAATGAGCAGTTCTTC
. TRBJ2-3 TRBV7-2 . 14 CASGRRGYTDTQYF TGTGCCAGCGGCCGCCGGGGGTACACAGATACGCAGTATTTT
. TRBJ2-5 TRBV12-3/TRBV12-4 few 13 CASVRAYQETQYF TGTGCCAGCGTTCGAGCTTACCAAGAGACCCAGTACTTC
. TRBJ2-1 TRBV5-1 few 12 CASSLVQAEQFF TGCGCCAGCAGCTTGGTGCAAGCGGAGCAGTTCTTC
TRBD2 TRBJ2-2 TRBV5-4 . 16 CASSRQRGVNTRELFF TGTGCCAGCAGCCGACAGCGGGGGGTGAACACCAGGGAGCTGTTTTTT
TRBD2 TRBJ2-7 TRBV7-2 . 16 CASSSGLAGSYYEQYF TGTGCCAGCAGCAGTGGACTAGCGGGCAGCTACTACGAGCAGTACTTC
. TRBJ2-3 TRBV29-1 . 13 CSVLIEPTDTQYF TGCAGCGTTCTGATTGAACCCACAGATACGCAGTATTTT
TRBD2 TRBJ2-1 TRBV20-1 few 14 CSASRTSGSSEQFF TGCAGTGCTAGTAGGACTAGCGGGAGCTCTGAGCAGTTCTTC
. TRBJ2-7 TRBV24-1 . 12 CATSDLGEEQYF TGTGCCACCAGTGATTTAGGGGAGGAGCAGTACTTC
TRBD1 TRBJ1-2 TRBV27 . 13 CASSMDRAYGYTF TGTGCCAGCAGCATGGACAGGGCCTATGGCTACACCTTC
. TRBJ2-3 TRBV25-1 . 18 CASRPGHGKITHTATQYF TGTGCCAGCAGGCCCGGACACGGAAAGATCACACACACGGCTACGCAGTATTTT
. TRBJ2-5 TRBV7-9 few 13 CASSLHNPETQYF TGTGCCAGCAGCTTGCACAACCCGGAGACCCAGTACTTC
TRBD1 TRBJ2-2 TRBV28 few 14 CASGTGGNTGELFF TGTGCCAGCGGAACAGGGGGGAACACCGGGGAGCTGTTTTTT
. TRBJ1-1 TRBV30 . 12 CAWNAGGTEAFF TGTGCCTGGAATGCTGGGGGCACTGAAGCTTTCTTT
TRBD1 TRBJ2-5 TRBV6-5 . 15 CASSYSRQGAETQYF TGTGCCAGCAGTTACTCGAGGCAGGGGGCTGAGACCCAGTACTTC
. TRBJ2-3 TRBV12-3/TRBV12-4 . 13 CASSRGFADTQYF TGTGCCAGCAGTCGGGGCTTCGCGGATACGCAGTATTTT
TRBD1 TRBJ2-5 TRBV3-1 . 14 CASSPLDRQETQYF TGTGCCAGCAGCCCCCTGGACAGGCAAGAGACCCAGTACTTC
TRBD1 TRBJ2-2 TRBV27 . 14 CASSWTGMTGELFF TGTGCCAGCAGTTGGACAGGGATGACCGGGGAGCTGTTTTTT
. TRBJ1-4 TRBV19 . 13 CATRTPKGEKLFF TGTGCCACAAGGACACCCAAAGGTGAAAAACTGTTTTTT
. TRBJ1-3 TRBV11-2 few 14 CASSQDFSGNTIYF TGTGCCAGCAGCCAGGACTTCTCTGGAAACACCATATATTTT
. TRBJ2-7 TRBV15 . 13 CATGQGMGYEQYF TGTGCCACCGGTCAGGGTATGGGATACGAGCAGTACTTC
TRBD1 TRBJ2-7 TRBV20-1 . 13 CSARKTGVNEQYF TGCAGTGCTAGAAAGACAGGGGTTAACGAGCAGTACTTC
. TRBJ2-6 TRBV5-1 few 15 CASSLVAFGANVLTF TGCGCCAGCAGCTTGGTGGCCTTTGGGGCCAACGTCCTGACTTTC
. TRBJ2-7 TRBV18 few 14 CASSPRRNSYEQYF TGTGCCAGCTCACCCAGGCGAAATTCCTACGAGCAGTACTTC
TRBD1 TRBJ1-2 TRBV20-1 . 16 CSARDRTGSHVMGYTF TGCAGTGCTAGAGATCGGACAGGGTCCCATGTTATGGGCTACACCTTC
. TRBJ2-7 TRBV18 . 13 CASSTRDTYEQYF TGTGCCAGCTCAACCCGGGACACCTACGAGCAGTACTTC
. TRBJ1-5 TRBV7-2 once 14 CASSQRGGNQPQHF TGTGCCAGCAGCCAAAGGGGTGGCAATCAGCCCCAGCATTTT
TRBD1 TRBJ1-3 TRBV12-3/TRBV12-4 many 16 CASARDRQSSGNTIYF TGTGCCAGCGCAAGGGACAGACAAAGCTCTGGAAACACCATATATTTT
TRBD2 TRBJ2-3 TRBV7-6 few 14 CASSTTSGGDTQYF TGTGCCAGCAGCACCACTAGCGGGGGGGATACGCAGTATTTT
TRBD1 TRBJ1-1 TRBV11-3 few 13 CASSEDRGTEAFF TGTGCCAGCAGCGAAGACAGGGGCACTGAAGCTTTCTTT
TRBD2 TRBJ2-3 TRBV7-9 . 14 CASVRGGGSDTQYF TGTGCCAGCGTCCGTGGCGGGGGATCGGATACGCAGTATTTT